The TCR beta chain under discussion was sequenced for a study of blood T cell repertoires in COVID-19. Across the study: Spain, Italy and the United States supplied samples that represented acute and convalescent COVID-19.

Unmatched junction bases numbered 9, after V lost 6 bases and J lost 10 bases. Germline V gives CDR1 MNHEY, CDR2 SVGAGI. The CDR3 sequence is 14 residues long. As processed by the authors: Amplified reference gene primers provided the basis for estimating nucleated cell counts. Produced via immunoSEQ multiplex PCR; TCRdb's table is partial and in-frame only. V, J and clone size reflect that table, while D and trimming were determined from the DNA. The sample holds 150,000 to 200,000 clones, approximately 80% seen once. Enrollment of patients from Seattle took place during active infection, with longitudinal follow-up.

The chain has TRBV6-5 and TRBJ1-6; TRBD1 aligns across 7 bases. The sequenced sample was peripheral blood. The source of this sequence is a woman between 70 and 85 years old with COVID-19, enrolled during active disease. As DNA, the CDR3 is TGTGCCAGCAGCGATGACAGGGCTTGGTCACCCCTCCACTTT. It translates to CASSDDRAWSPLHF.